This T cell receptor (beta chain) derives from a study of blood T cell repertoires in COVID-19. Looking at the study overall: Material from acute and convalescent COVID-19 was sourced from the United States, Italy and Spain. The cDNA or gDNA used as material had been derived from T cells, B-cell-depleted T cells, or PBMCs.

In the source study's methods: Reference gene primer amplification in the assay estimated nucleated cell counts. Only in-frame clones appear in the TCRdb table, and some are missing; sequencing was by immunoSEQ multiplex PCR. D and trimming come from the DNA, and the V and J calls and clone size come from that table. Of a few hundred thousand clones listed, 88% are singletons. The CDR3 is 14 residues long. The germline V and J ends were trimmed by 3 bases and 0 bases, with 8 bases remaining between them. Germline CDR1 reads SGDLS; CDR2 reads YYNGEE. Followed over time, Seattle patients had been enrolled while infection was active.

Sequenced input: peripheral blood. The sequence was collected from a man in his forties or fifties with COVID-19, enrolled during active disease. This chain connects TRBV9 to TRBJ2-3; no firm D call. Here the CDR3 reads CASSESPSTDTQYF. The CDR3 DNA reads TGTGCCAGCAGCGAATCTCCTAGCACAGATACGCAGTATTTT.